Given below is one TCR beta chain in context. TCRdb keeps only in-frame clones here, not all; method: immunoSEQ multiplex PCR. The sample consists of 9,000 to 9,500 clones, 89% of them appearing once. The source of the sample is a study of regulatory and conventional T cells in RAG deficiency. Genomic DNA came from blood regulatory T cells gated CD4+ CD25-high CD127-low. The same data also contributed to another study, on regulatory T cells. This second report adds: The PCR used 52 TRBV and 13 TRBJ primers.

The receptor was isolated from a human donor in good health. The specimen sequenced was Tregs sorted from blood.

The CDR3, as DNA: TGTGCCAGCAGCCAGGAGTGGGAGGGCCCGGAGACCCAGTACTTC. It specifies CASSQEWEGPETQYF. The rearrangement joins TRBV5-5 to TRBJ2-5, with 7 positions matching TRBD2. Germline V gives CDR1 SGHKS, CDR2 YYEKEE (reference sequence). V shed 4 bases, J shed 5 bases, and the junction held 11 bases outside the gene matches. CDR3 length: 15 amino acids. Full variable domain (rest looked up from reference TRBV5-5 and TRBJ2-5): DAGVTQSPTHLIKTRGQQVTLRCSPISGHKSVSWYQQVLGQGPQFIFQYYEKEERGRGNFPDRFSARQFPNYSSELNVNALLLGDSALYLCASSQEWEGPETQYFGPGTRLLVL.